The 18 T cell receptor beta chains presented below share a single source sample, sequenced in a study of blood T cell repertoires in COVID-19. Profiled with immunoSEQ multiplex PCR; TCRdb holds only in-frame clones, not every one. Among 300,000 to 350,000 clones listed, over 80% were seen once. Source material: PBMCs or T cells enriched from blood (not recorded which). The source is a woman aged 18-29 years who had recovered from COVID-19.

The chain is built from TRBV14 and TRBJ2-1; D gene ambiguous. Germline V gene data show CDR1 as SGHDN and CDR2 as FVKESK. Trimming left V 4 bases short and J 7 bases short, with 20 bases between. This CDR3 is built from 16 residues. CDR3 region: CASSPIRAALRNEQFF. CDR3 coding DNA: TGTGCCAGCAGCCCCATCCGCGCCGCTCTCCGGAATGAGCAGTTCTTC.

The J gene is TRBJ2-3, the V gene TRBV11-2; 16 positions match TRBD2. V gave up 5 bases and J gave up 8 bases; unmatched junction bases: 10. The CDR3 runs to 17 residues. In germline, CDR1 is SGHAT, CDR2 FQNNGV. CDR3 DNA: TGTGCCAGCAGCCCACCGGGACTAGCGGGAGGGGGGGGTACGCAGTATTTT. It yields the protein CASSPPGLAGGGGTQYF.

Here the CDR3 reads CAWSAGNYGYTF. The DNA of the CDR3 is TGTGCCTGGAGTGCGGGTAACTATGGCTACACCTTC. The chain is built from TRBV30 and TRBJ1-2; D gene ambiguous. V was shortened by 1 base and J by 1 base, with 4 bases between the two germline ends. Germline CDR1 is GTSNPN and CDR2 is SVGIG (reference sequence). CDR3 length: 12 amino acids.

The rearrangement joins TRBV11-3 to TRBJ1-1, with unresolved D. CDR1 is SGHNT, CDR2 YENEEA, per germline. V was cut by 0 bases and J by 4 bases, with 6 bases left in between. The CDR3 spans 13 residues. Written as DNA, the CDR3 is TGTGCCAGCAGCTTAGAGGGCCGCACTGAAGCTTTCTTT. It translates to CASSLEGRTEAFF.

The V and J genes are TRBV5-5 and TRBJ2-5; D is perhaps TRBD1 (6 bases). Trimming stripped 1 base from V and 2 bases from J, with 12 bases between. CDR1 is SGHKS and CDR2 is YYEKEE in the germline V gene (reference sequence). This CDR3 spans 15 amino acids. In DNA, the CDR3 is TGTGCCAGCAGCTTGTTCCAGGGGATTCAAGAGACCCAGTACTTC. This codes for CASSLFQGIQETQYF.

The J gene is TRBJ2-5, the V gene TRBV25-1; 7 positions match TRBD1. Germline V gives CDR1 MGHDK, CDR2 SYGVNS. After removal of 3 bases from V and 2 bases from J, the junction contained 6 bases not matched to a gene. There are 15 residues in the CDR3. The CDR3 DNA reads as TGTGCCAGCAGTGAGACGAGGGGGCCACAAGAGACCCAGTACTTC. The encoded protein is CASSETRGPQETQYF.

The chain links TRBV6-4 to TRBJ2-3; maybe TRBD2 (5 bases). V lost 2 bases to trimming and J lost 5 bases, with 11 bases between them. The CDR3 runs 14 residues. In germline, CDR1 is MRHNA, CDR2 SNTAGT. As DNA, the CDR3 is TGTGCCAGCAGTGACGGTCCGAGCGGAGATACGCAGTATTTT. Translation gives CASSDGPSGDTQYF.

The chain couples TRBV5-4 to TRBJ1-2; 9 bases agree with TRBD1. Germline CDR1 SGHNT, CDR2 YYREEE (reference sequence). The CDR3 is 14 residues long. V trimming: 4 bases; J trimming: 6 bases; junction bases outside the gene matches: 7. The CDR3 DNA is TGTGCCAGCAGCCAGGGACAGGGCACTCATGGCTACACCTTC. As protein: CASSQGQGTHGYTF.

There are a few counts of this clone. The rearrangement joins TRBV2 to TRBJ1-5; 7 bases are shared with TRBD1. There are 15 residues in the CDR3. J was trimmed by 0 bases and V by 7 bases; bases with no gene match: 6. The V gene's germline CDR1 is SNHLY and CDR2 FYNNEI. DNA of the CDR3: TGTGCCAGCAACACAGGGGAGTATAGCAATCAGCCCCAGCATTTT. Translated, it gives CASNTGEYSNQPQHF.

In its sample, this clone was seen once. This chain links TRBV28 with TRBJ1-1; D not certain. V gave up 5 bases and J gave up 3 bases, with 10 bases separating them. This CDR3 has 13 amino acids. CDR1 and CDR2 (germline): MDHEN, SYDVKM. CDR3 nucleotide sequence: TGTGCCAGCAGTGCGGGAGAGCACACTGAAGCTTTCTTT. Encoded protein: CASSAGEHTEAFF.

The gene calls are TRBV20-1 and TRBJ2-7; no firm D call. Germline lookup yields CDR1 DFQATT and CDR2 SNEGSKA (reference sequence). CDR3 length: 12 residues. V was clipped by 3 bases and J by 4 bases, with 10 bases between them. CDR3 protein: CSASKAKYEQYF. Here the CDR3 DNA reads TGCAGTGCTAGTAAAGCCAAATACGAGCAGTACTTC.

This chain connects TRBV10-3 to TRBJ1-4; no firm D call. The V end was cut by 2 bases, the J end by 2 bases, with 9 bases between. The CDR3 covers 15 residues. CDR1 ENHRY and CDR2 SYGVKD come from the germline V gene. The CDR3, as DNA: TGTGCCATCAGTGAGCATGGCCTGACTAATGAAAAACTGTTTTTT. Its protein product is CAISEHGLTNEKLFF.

This clone was picked up a small number of times. The chain combines TRBV2 with TRBJ1-2; D is unresolved. Looked up from germline, CDR1 is SNHLY and CDR2 is FYNNEI. V was clipped by 2 bases and J by 4 bases, with 11 bases between them. The CDR3 extends over 14 amino acids. DNA for the CDR3: TGTGCCAGCAGTGAATCCCCCACAATCTATGGCTACACCTTC. Translated: CASSESPTIYGYTF.

This chain links TRBV5-5 with TRBJ2-3; D unclear. Trimming cost V 1 base and J 3 bases, with 6 bases left between them. The CDR3 totals 13 residues. Germline values: CDR1 SGHKS, CDR2 YYEKEE (reference sequence). CDR3 sequence reads: CASSLFLTDTQYF. CDR3 sequence (DNA): TGTGCCAGCAGCTTGTTCCTTACAGATACGCAGTATTTT.

The V and J genes are TRBV7-8 and TRBJ2-4; D might be TRBD1 (5 bases). Per the germline V gene, CDR1 is SGHVS and CDR2 is FQNEAQ. There are 13 residues in the CDR3. V lost 5 bases and J lost 4, with 9 bases in between. This chain's CDR3 is CASSTTGKNIQYF. The DNA for the CDR3 is TGTGCCAGCAGCACTACAGGAAAAAACATTCAGTACTTC.

The chain carries TRBV4-3 and TRBJ2-7; TRBD1 agrees at 9 bases. V gave up 3 bases and J gave up 3 bases; unmatched junction bases: 6. Per germline, CDR1 LGHNA and CDR2 YSLEER. CDR3 length: 15 amino acids. The CDR3 nucleotides are TGCGCCAGCAGCCAGTTGGGACAGGGTCTCTACGAGCAGTACTTC. This codes for CASSQLGQGLYEQYF.

V usage is TRBV3-1 (or the pseudogene TRBV3-2) and J usage is TRBJ2-7; D call uncertain. The CDR3 consists of 16 residues. The V end was cut by 0 bases, the J end by 2 bases, with 14 bases between. CDR1 is LGHDT and CDR2 is YNNKEL in the germline V gene (reference sequence). The CDR3 DNA sequence: TGTGCCAGCAGCCAAGACGGCAGGCACATAGCCTACGAGCAGTACTTC. It translates to CASSQDGRHIAYEQYF.

The table lists this clone with a few counts. The gene calls are TRBV12-3 or TRBV12-4 and TRBJ1-5, with unresolved D. V shed 6 bases and J shed 6 bases, with 12 bases lying between them. The CDR3 is 13 residues long. The CDR3 sequence: CASREGGFQPQHF. CDR3 DNA: TGTGCCAGCAGAGAGGGAGGTTTTCAGCCCCAGCATTTT.